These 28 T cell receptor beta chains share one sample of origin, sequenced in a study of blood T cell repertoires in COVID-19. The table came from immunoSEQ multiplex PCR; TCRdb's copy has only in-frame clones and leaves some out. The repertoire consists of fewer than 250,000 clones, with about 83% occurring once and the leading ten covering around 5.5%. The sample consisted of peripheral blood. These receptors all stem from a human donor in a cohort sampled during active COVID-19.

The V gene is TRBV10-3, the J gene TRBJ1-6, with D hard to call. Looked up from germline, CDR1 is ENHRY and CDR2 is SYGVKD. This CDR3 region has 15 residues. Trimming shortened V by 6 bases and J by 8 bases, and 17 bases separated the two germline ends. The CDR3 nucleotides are TGTGCCATCAGCTCTATGATCGCGCAAGATTCACCCCTCCACTTT. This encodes CAISSMIAQDSPLHF.

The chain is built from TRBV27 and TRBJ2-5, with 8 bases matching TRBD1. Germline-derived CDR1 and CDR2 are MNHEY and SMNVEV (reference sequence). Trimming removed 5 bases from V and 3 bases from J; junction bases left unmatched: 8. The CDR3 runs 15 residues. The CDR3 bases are TGTGCCAGCAGTCCCCGACAGGGGACAAAAGAGACCCAGTACTTC. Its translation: CASSPRQGTKETQYF.

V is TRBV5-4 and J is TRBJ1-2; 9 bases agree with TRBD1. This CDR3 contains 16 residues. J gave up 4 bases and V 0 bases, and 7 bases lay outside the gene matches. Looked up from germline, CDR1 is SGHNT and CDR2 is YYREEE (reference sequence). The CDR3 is CASSLVGQGPLYGYTF. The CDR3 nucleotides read TGTGCCAGCAGCTTGGTAGGACAGGGGCCTCTCTATGGCTACACCTTC.

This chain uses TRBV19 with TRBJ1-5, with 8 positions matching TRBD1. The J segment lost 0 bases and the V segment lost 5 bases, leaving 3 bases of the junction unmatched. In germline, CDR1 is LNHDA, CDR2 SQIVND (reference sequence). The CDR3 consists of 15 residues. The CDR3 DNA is TGTGCCAGTAGTCAGACAGGGGATAGCAATCAGCCCCAGCATTTT. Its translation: CASSQTGDSNQPQHF.

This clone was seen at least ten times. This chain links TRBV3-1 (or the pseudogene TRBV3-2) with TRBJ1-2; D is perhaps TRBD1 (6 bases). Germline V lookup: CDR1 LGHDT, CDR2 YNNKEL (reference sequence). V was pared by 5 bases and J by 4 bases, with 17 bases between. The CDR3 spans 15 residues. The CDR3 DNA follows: TGTGCCAGCAGCTTTCGAAGGACAGACCGCTATGGCTACACCTTC. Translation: CASSFRRTDRYGYTF.

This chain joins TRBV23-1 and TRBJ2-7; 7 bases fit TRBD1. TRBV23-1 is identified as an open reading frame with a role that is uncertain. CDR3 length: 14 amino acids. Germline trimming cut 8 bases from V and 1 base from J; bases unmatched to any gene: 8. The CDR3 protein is CASRQDRISYEQYF. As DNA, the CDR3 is TGCGCCAGCCGACAGGACAGGATTTCCTACGAGCAGTACTTC.

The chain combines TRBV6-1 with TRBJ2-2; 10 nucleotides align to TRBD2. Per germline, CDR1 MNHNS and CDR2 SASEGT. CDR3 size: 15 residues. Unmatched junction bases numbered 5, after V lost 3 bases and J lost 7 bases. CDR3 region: CASSDVAGGGGELFF. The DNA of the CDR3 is TGTGCCAGCAGTGACGTAGCGGGAGGCGGCGGGGAGCTGTTTTTT.

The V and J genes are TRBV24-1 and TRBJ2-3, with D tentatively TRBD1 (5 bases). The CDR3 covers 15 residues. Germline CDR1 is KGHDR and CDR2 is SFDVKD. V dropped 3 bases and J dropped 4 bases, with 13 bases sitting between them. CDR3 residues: CATSDPTGRPDTQYF. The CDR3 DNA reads TGTGCCACCAGTGATCCCACAGGTCGCCCAGATACGCAGTATTTT.

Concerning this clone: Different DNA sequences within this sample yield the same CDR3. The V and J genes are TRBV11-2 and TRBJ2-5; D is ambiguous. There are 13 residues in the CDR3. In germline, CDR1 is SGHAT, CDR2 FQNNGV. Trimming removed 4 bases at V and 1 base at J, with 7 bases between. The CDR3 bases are TGTGCCAGCAGCTCCGGTCGCCAAGAGACCCAGTACTTC. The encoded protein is CASSSGRQETQYF.

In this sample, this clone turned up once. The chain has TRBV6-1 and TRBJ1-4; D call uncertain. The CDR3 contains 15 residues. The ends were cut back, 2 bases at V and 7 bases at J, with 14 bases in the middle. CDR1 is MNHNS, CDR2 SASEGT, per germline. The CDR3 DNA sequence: TGTGCCAGCAGTGAAAGTGCGGGGATGGGTGAAAAACTGTTTTTT. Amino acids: CASSESAGMGEKLFF.

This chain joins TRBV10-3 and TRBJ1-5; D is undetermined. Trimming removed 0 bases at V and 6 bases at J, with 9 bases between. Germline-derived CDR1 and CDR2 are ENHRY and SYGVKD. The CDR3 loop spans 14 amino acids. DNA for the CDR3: TGTGCCATCAGTGAGTCGGAAGGACTTCAGCCCCAGCATTTT. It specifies CAISESEGLQPQHF.

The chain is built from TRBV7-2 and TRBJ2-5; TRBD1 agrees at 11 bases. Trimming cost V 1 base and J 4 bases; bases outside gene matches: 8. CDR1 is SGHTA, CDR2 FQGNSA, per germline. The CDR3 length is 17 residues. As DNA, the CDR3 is TGTGCCAGCAGCTTAGGTCTTGGGACAGGGGGAGGAGAGACCCAGTACTTC. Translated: CASSLGLGTGGGETQYF.

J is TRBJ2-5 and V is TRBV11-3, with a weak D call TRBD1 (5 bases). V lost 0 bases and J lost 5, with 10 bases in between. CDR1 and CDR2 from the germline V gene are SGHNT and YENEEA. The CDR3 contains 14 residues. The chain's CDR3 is CASSLDQGGETQYF. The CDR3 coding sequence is TGTGCCAGCAGCTTAGATCAGGGTGGGGAGACCCAGTACTTC.

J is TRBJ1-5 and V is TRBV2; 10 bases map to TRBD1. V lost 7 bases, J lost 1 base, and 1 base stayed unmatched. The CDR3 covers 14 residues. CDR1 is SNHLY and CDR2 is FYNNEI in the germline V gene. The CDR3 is CASMTGGSNQPQHF. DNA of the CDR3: TGTGCCAGCATGACAGGGGGCAGCAATCAGCCCCAGCATTTT.

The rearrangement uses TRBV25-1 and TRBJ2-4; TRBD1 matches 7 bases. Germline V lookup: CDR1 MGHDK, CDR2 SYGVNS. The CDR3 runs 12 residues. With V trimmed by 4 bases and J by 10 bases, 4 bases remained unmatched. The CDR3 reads CASSGTGVIQYF. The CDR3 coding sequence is TGTGCCAGCAGTGGTACAGGGGTTATTCAGTACTTC.

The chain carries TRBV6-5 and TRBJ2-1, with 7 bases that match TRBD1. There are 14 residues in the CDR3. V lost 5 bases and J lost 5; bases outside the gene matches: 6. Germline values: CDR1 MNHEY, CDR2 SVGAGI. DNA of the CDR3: TGTGCCAGCAGTATGGGGACAGAAAACAATGAGCAGTTCTTC. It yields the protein CASSMGTENNEQFF.

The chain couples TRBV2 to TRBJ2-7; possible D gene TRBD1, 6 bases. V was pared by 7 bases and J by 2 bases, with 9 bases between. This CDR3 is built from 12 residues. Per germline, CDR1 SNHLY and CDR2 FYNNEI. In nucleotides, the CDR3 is TGTGCCAGCAAACAGGGCCCCTACGAGCAGTACTTC. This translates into CASKQGPYEQYF. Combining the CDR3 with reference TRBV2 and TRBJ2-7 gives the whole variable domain EPEVTQTPSHQVTQMGQEVILRCVPISNHLYFYWYRQILGQKVEFLVSFYNNEISEKSEIFDDQFSVERPDGSNFTLKIRSTKLEDSAMYFCASKQGPYEQYFGPGTRLTVT.

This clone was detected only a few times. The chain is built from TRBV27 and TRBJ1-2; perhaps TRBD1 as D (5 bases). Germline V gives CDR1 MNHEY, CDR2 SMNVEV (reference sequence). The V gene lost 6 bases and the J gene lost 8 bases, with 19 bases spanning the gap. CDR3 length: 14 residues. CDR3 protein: CASSPSDGAGGYTF. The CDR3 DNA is TGTGCCAGCAGCCCGTCCGATGGGGCCGGGGGCTACACCTTC.

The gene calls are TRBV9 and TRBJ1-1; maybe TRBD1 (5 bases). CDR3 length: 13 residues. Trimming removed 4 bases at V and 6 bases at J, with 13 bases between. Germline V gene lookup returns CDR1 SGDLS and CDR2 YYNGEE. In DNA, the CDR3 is TGTGCCAGCAGCCCCCGCGCCAGGGCTGAAGCTTTCTTT. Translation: CASSPRARAEAFF.

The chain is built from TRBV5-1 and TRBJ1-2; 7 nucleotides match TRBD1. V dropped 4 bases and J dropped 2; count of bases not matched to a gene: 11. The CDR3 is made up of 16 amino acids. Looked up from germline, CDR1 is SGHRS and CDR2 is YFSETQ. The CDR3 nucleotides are TGCGCCAGCAGCCGACCGTTAGGACAGGAAAACTATGGCTACACCTTC. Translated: CASSRPLGQENYGYTF.

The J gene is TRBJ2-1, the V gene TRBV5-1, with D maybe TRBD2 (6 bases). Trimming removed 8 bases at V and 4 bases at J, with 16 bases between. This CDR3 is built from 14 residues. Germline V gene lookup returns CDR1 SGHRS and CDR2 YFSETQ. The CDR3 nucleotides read TGCGCCAGTGGGTGGGACTTCGCATACAATGAGCAGTTCTTC. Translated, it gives CASGWDFAYNEQFF.

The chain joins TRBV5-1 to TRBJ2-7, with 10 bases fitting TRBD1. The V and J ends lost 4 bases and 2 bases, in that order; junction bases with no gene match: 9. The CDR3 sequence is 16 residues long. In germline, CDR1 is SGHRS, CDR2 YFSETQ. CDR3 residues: CASSQGTGVNTYEQYF. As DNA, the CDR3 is TGCGCCAGCAGCCAGGGGACAGGGGTTAATACCTACGAGCAGTACTTC. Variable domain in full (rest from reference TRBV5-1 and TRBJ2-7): KAGVTQTPRYLIKTRGQQVTLSCSPISGHRSVSWYQQTPGQGLQFLFEYFSETQRNKGNFPGRFSGRQFSNSRSEMNVSTLELGDSALYLCASSQGTGVNTYEQYFGPGTRLTVT.

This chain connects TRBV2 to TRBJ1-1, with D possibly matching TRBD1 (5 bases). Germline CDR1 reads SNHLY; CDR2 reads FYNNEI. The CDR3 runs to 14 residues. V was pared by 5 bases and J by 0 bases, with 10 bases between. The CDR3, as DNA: TGTGCCAGCAGTTCCGACAGACTGAACACTGAAGCTTTCTTT. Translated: CASSSDRLNTEAFF.

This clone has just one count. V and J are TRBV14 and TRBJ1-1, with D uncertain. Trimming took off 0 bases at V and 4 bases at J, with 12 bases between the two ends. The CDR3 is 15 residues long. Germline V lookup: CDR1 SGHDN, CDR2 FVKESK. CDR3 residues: CASSQERVGGTEAFF. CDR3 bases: TGTGCCAGCAGCCAAGAGAGGGTCGGAGGCACTGAAGCTTTCTTT.

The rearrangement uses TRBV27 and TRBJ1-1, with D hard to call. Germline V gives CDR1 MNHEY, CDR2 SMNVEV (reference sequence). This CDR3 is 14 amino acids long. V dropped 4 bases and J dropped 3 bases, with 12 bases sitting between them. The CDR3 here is CASSSRGRDTEAFF. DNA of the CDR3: TGTGCCAGCAGTTCTCGGGGTAGGGACACTGAAGCTTTCTTT.

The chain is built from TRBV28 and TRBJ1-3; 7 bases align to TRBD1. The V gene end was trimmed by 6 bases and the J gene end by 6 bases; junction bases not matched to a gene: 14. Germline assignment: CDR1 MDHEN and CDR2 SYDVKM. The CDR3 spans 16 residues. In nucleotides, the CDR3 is TGTGCCAGCAGCCCCGAGACAGGGTTTATTGTAAACACCATATATTTT. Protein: CASSPETGFIVNTIYF.

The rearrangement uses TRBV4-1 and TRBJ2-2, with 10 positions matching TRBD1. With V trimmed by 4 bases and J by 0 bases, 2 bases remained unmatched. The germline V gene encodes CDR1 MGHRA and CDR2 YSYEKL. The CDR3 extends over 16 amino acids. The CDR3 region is CASSRGQGANTGELFF. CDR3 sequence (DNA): TGCGCCAGCAGCCGAGGACAGGGGGCGAACACCGGGGAGCTGTTTTTT.

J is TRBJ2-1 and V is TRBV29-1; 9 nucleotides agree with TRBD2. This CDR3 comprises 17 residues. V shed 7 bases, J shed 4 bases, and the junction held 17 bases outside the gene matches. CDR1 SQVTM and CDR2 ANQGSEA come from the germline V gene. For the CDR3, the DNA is TGCAGCGCCCAAAGGGTAGCGGGGGCCCACGCTTACAATGAGCAGTTCTTC. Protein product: CSAQRVAGAHAYNEQFF.